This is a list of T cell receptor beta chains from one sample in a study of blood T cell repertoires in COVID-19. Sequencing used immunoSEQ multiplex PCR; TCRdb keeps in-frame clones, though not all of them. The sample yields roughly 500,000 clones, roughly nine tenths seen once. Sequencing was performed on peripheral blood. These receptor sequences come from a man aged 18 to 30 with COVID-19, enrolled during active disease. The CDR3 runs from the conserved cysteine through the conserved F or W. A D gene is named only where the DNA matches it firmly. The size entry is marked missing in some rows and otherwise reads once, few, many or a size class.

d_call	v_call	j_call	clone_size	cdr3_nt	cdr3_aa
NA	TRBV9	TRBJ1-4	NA	TGTGCCAGCAGCGTAGCGGGGTTCCCTAATGAAAAACTGTTTTTT	CASSVAGFPNEKLFF
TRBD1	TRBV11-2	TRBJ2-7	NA	TGTGCCAGCAGCTTTATCTCGGGACAGGGGGCCTACGAGCAGTACTTC	CASSFISGQGAYEQYF
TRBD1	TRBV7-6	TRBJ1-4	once	TGTGCCAGCAGCTTCGGGGGACAGTCGGGTGAAAAACTGTTTTTT	CASSFGGQSGEKLFF
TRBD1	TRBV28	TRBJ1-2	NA	TGTGCCAGCAGCCAACCCCCGGGACAGATCGGCTACACCTTC	CASSQPPGQIGYTF
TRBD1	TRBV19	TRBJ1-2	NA	TGTGCCACGGGACAGCCTTTCTACACCTTC	CATGQPFYTF
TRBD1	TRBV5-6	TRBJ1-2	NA	TGTGCCAGCAGCTTGAGGGGGACCACAGGGGAGAACACCTTC	CASSLRGTTGENTF
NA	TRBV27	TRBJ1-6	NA	TGTGCCAGCAGTCCCGCCGGAGGTTTACCCCTCCACTTT	CASSPAGGLPLHF
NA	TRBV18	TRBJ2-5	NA	TGTGCCAGCTCACCACAGTGGGGCAGCGAAGAGACCCAGTACTTC	CASSPQWGSEETQYF
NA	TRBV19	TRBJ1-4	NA	TGTGCCAGTAGTATCATCGGAGTTGAAAAACTGTTTTTT	CASSIIGVEKLFF
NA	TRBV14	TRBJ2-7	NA	TGTGCCAGCAGCCGGTTAGACCGGGACTTCAACGAGCAGTACTTC	CASSRLDRDFNEQYF
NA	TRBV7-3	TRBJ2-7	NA	TGTGCCAGCAGCCCAAATAGTAGAATGTACGAGCAGTACTTC	CASSPNSRMYEQYF
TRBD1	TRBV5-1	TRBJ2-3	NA	TGCGCCAGCAGCTTGCCTACACGGGACAGGGGTAGAAATACGCAGTATTTT	CASSLPTRDRGRNTQYF
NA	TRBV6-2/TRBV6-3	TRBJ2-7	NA	TGTGCCAGCAGTGCCCCCGGGAGAGGGACAGCCCCCTACGAGCAGTACTTC	CASSAPGRGTAPYEQYF